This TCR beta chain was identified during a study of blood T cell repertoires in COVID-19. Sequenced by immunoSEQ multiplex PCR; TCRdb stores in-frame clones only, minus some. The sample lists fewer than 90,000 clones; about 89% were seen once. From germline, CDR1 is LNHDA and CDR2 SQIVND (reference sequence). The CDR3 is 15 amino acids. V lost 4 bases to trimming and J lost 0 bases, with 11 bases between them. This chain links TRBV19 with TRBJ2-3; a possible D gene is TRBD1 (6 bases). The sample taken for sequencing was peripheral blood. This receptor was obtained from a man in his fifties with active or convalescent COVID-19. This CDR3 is CASSTGVASTDTQYF. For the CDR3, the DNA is TGTGCCAGTAGTACAGGGGTGGCTAGCACAGATACGCAGTATTTT.